The 14 T cell receptor beta chains reported below all come from one sample, sequenced in a study of T cells after posttransplantation cyclophosphamide. Clones were read by immunoSEQ multiplex PCR, and TCRdb kept only the in-frame ones, dropping some. Of fewer than 7,500 clones detected, 1.5% to 2% appear once; the ten largest clones hold 25% to 30%. A marrow graft followed busulfan-fludarabine conditioning, with cyclophosphamide on days +3 and +4. Sequences were derived from PBMCs, sampled about 230 days after a stem cell transplant with posttransplant cyclophosphamide. All receptors derive from a male patient aged 30 to 40 who received an allogeneic stem cell transplant from a related donor, was CMV-positive, and had no GVHD. The graft donor may have contributed some T cells.

Only a few counts were recorded for this clone. V usage is TRBV27 and J usage is TRBJ2-5, with TRBD1 as a possible D gene (5 bases). The CDR3 is 13 residues long. The germline CDR1 and CDR2 sequences are MNHEY and SMNVEV (reference sequence). Trimming pared 4 bases from V and 3 bases from J, leaving 9 bases between. The CDR3 region is CASSYRSEETQYF. The CDR3, as DNA: TGTGCCAGCAGTTACAGGTCAGAAGAGACCCAGTACTTC.

This clone came up a few times. The CDR3 here is CASSLGGRARVGELFF. The CDR3 nucleotides read TGTGCCAGCAGCTTAGGCGGGAGGGCCCGGGTCGGGGAGCTGTTTTTT. The chain is built from TRBV7-8 and TRBJ2-2; 9 bases line up with TRBD2. Germline V gives CDR1 SGHVS, CDR2 FQNEAQ. This CDR3 spans 16 amino acids. V dropped 1 base and J dropped 7; count of bases not matched to a gene: 7.

This clone was observed a few times. The chain links TRBV6-5 to TRBJ1-1; the D is unclear. The CDR3 is 15 amino acids. Germline assignment: CDR1 MNHEY and CDR2 SVGAGI. V lost 0 bases to trimming and J lost 0 bases, with 8 bases between them. The DNA for the CDR3 is TGTGCCAGCAGTTACTCGGCGGCTCTGAACACTGAAGCTTTCTTT. Translated, it gives CASSYSAALNTEAFF.

This clone was counted only a few times. The J gene is TRBJ1-2, the V gene TRBV4-3; 8 bases fit TRBD1. Germline CDR1 LGHNA, CDR2 YSLEER. CDR3 size: 16 residues. The junction had 6 bases not matched to a gene; V was cut back by 0 bases and J by 3 bases. The CDR3 loop reads CASSQDRTGPYYGYTF. Written as DNA, the CDR3 is TGCGCCAGCAGCCAAGACCGGACAGGGCCATACTATGGCTACACCTTC.

In its sample, this clone was seen a few times. This chain's CDR3 is CASSVESKGVTAGYTF. The DNA for the CDR3 is TGTGCCAGCAGCGTAGAATCGAAGGGGGTGACGGCTGGCTACACCTTC. The chain combines TRBV9 with TRBJ1-2; D possibly corresponds to TRBD1 (6 bases). The CDR3 sequence is 16 residues long. Trimming cost V 0 bases and J 7 bases, with 19 bases left between them. Looked up from germline, CDR1 is SGDLS and CDR2 is YYNGEE. Complete variable domain (other parts from reference TRBV9 and TRBJ1-2): DSGVTQTPKHLITATGQRVTLRCSPRSGDLSVYWYQQSLDQGLQFLIQYYNGEERAKGNILERFSAQQFPDLHSELNLSSLELGDSALYFCASSVESKGVTAGYTFGSGTRLTVV.

The V gene is TRBV30, the J gene TRBJ1-4; the match to TRBD1 covers 9 bases. CDR1 and CDR2 (germline): GTSNPN, SVGIG (reference sequence). V was pared by 5 bases and J by 3 bases, with 1 base of the junction left unmatched. This CDR3 spans 13 amino acids. The CDR3 sequence is CAWDRGSNEKLFF. DNA for the CDR3: TGTGCCTGGGACAGGGGGTCTAATGAAAAACTGTTTTTT.

The V and J genes are TRBV15 and TRBJ1-3, with 7 bases that match TRBD1. Germline V gene lookup returns CDR1 LNHNV and CDR2 YYDKDF (reference sequence). Germline trimming cut 1 base from V and 2 bases from J; bases unmatched to any gene: 8. This CDR3 has 17 residues. CDR3 protein: CATSRGQGGIAGNTIYF. CDR3 DNA: TGTGCCACCAGCAGAGGCCAGGGGGGTATAGCTGGAAACACCATATATTTT.

The sample holds a few counts of this clone. The gene calls are TRBV5-4 and TRBJ1-6, with 8 bases lining up with TRBD1. The CDR3 consists of 14 residues. Germline V gene lookup returns CDR1 SGHNT and CDR2 YYREEE (reference sequence). V was pared by 5 bases and J by 16 bases, with 14 bases of the junction left unmatched. CDR3 in amino acids: CASSPNQRTGLLHF. The CDR3 DNA reads as TGTGCCAGCAGTCCCAACCAACGGACAGGGCTACTCCACTTT.

In its sample, this clone was seen a few times. The chain employs TRBV27 and TRBJ1-2, with TRBD1 identical over 7 bases. V gave up 6 bases and J gave up 0 bases; unmatched junction bases: 7. The germline V gene has CDR1 MNHEY and CDR2 SMNVEV (reference sequence). The CDR3 covers 15 residues. The CDR3 region has the DNA TGTGCCAGCAGCCCCTACCAGGGGGCTAACTATGGCTACACCTTC. Protein product: CASSPYQGANYGYTF.

The chain couples TRBV10-2 to TRBJ1-1; D may be TRBD1 (5 bases). Germline V gene lookup returns CDR1 WSHSY and CDR2 SAAADI. V was pared by 8 bases and J by 9 bases, with 19 bases between. CDR3 length equals 13 residues. CDR3 nucleotides: TGCGCCAGCCCCTCAGGGCGTTCCCCCCAAGCTTTCTTT. Protein: CASPSGRSPQAFF.

The chain joins TRBV4-1 to TRBJ2-5; TRBD1 agrees at 8 bases. The germline V gene has CDR1 MGHRA and CDR2 YSYEKL. This CDR3 has 15 amino acids. V was clipped by 2 bases and J by 2 bases; unmatched bases: 4. Here the CDR3 reads CASSQPGQGQETQYF. CDR3 sequence (DNA): TGCGCCAGCAGCCAACCAGGACAGGGACAAGAGACCCAGTACTTC.

The chain carries TRBV19 and TRBJ2-3; TRBD1 aligns across 9 bases. From germline, CDR1 is LNHDA and CDR2 SQIVND (reference sequence). Germline trimming cut 6 bases from V and 0 bases from J; bases unmatched to any gene: 10. The CDR3 covers 17 residues. Here the CDR3 reads CASRNRGGTGSTDTQYF. The DNA of the CDR3 is TGTGCCAGTAGGAATAGAGGGGGGACAGGGAGCACAGATACGCAGTATTTT.

The table lists this clone with a few counts. This rearrangement joins TRBV4-3 to TRBJ2-2; 11 bases agree with TRBD2. The J segment lost 5 bases and the V segment lost 2 bases, leaving 4 bases of the junction unmatched. This CDR3 contains 16 residues. Germline-derived CDR1 and CDR2 are LGHNA and YSLEER. DNA for the CDR3: TGCGCCAGCAGCCAACTAGCGGGAGGTTCGACCGGGGAGCTGTTTTTT. It codes for CASSQLAGGSTGELFF.

The chain is built from TRBV6-1 and TRBJ2-7, with TRBD1 matching over 10 bases. V trimming: 6 bases; J trimming: 6 bases; junction bases outside the gene matches: 2. Germline V lookup: CDR1 MNHNS, CDR2 SASEGT. The CDR3 covers 12 residues. CDR3 protein: CASRTGGTEQYF. The CDR3 DNA reads TGTGCCAGCAGGACAGGGGGCACCGAGCAGTACTTC.